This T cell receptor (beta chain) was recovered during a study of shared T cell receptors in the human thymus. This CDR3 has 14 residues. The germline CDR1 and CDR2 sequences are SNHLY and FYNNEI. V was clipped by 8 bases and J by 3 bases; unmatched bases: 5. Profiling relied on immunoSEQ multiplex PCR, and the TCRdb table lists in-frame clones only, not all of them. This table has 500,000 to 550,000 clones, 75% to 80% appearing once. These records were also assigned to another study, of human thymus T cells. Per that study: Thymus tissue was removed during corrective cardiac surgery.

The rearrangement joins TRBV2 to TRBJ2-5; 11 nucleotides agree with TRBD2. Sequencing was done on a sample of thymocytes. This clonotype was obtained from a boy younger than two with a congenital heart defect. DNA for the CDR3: TGTGCCAGCCTCGGGACTAGCGGAAAAGAGACCCAGTACTTC. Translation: CASLGTSGKETQYF. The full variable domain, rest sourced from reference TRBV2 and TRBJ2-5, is EPEVTQTPSHQVTQMGQEVILRCVPISNHLYFYWYRQILGQKVEFLVSFYNNEISEKSEIFDDQFSVERPDGSNFTLKIRSTKLEDSAMYFCASLGTSGKETQYFGPGTRLLVL.